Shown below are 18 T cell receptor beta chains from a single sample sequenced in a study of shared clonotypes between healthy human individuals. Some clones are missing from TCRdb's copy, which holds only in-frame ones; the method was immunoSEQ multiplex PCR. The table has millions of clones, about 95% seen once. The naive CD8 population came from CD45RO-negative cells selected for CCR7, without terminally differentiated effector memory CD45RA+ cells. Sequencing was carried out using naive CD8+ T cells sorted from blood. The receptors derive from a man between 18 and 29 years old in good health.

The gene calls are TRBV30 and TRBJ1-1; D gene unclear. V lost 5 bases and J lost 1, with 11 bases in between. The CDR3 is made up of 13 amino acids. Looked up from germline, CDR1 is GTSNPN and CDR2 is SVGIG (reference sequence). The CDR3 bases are TGTGCCTGGGACCGGGCCCCGAACACTGAAGCTTTCTTT. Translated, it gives CAWDRAPNTEAFF.

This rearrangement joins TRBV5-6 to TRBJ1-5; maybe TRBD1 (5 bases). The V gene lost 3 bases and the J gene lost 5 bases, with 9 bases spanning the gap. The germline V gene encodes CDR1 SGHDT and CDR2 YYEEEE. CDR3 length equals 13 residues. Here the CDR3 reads CASSSWGYQPQHF. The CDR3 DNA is TGTGCCAGCAGCTCCTGGGGCTATCAGCCCCAGCATTTT.

The CDR3 protein is CASSLPDWDEQFF. CDR3 coding DNA: TGTGCCAGCAGCCTTCCCGACTGGGATGAGCAGTTCTTC. The genes are TRBV5-4 and TRBJ2-1, with D hard to call. V lost 4 bases and J lost 8, with 13 bases in between. Germline lookup yields CDR1 SGHNT and CDR2 YYREEE (reference sequence). The CDR3 runs to 13 residues. Using reference TRBV5-4 and TRBJ2-1 for the parts outside the CDR3, the full variable domain is ETGVTQSPTHLIKTRGQQVTLRCSSQSGHNTVSWYQQALGQGPQFIFQYYREEENGRGNFPPRFSGLQFPNYSSELNVNALELDDSALYLCASSLPDWDEQFFGPGTRLTVL.

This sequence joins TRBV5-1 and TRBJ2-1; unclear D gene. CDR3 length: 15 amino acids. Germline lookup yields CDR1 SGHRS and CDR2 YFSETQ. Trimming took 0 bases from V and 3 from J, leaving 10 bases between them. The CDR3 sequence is CASSLEQRVYNEQFF. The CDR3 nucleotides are TGCGCCAGCAGCTTGGAACAGAGAGTCTACAATGAGCAGTTCTTC.

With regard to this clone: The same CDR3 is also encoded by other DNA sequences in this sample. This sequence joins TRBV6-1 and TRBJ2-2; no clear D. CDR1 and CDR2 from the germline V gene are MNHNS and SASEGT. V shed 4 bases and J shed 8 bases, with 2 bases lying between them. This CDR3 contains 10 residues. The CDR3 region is CASSAGELFF. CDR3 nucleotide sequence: TGTGCCAGCAGTGCTGGGGAGCTGTTTTTT.

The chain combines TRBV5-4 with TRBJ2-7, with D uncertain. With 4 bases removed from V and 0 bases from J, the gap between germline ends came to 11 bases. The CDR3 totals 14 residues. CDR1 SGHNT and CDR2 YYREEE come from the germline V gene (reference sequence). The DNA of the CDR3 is TGTGCCAGCAGCCGACTCGGTCTCTCCTACGAGCAGTACTTC. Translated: CASSRLGLSYEQYF.

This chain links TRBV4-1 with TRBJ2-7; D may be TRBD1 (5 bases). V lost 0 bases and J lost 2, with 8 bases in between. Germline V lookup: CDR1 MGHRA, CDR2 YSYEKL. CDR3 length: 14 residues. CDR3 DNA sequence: TGCGCCAGCAGCCAAGAACAGGAGCCCTACGAGCAGTACTTC. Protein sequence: CASSQEQEPYEQYF.

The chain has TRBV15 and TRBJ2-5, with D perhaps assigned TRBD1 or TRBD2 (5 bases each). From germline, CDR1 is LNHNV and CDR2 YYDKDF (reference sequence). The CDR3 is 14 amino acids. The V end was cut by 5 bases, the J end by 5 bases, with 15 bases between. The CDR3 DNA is TGTGCCACCAGCGTCGGGGTAGGGGTGGAGACCCAGTACTTC. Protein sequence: CATSVGVGVETQYF.

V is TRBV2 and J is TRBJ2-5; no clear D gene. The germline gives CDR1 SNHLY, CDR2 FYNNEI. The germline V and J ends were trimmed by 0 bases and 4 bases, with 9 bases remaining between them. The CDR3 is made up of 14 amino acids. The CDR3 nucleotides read TGTGCCAGCAGTGAAGCGCTTCTGGGAGAGACCCAGTACTTC. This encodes CASSEALLGETQYF.

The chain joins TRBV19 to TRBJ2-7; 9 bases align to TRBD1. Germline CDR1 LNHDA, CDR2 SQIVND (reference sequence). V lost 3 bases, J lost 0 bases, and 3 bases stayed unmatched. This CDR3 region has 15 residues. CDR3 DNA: TGTGCCAGTAGTATGGGGACAGGGAGCTCCTACGAGCAGTACTTC. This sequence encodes CASSMGTGSSYEQYF.

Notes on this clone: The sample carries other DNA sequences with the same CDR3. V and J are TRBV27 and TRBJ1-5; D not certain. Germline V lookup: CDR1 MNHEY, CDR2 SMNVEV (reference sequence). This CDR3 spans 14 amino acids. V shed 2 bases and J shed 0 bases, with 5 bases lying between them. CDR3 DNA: TGTGCCAGCAGTTTACTCGGTAGCAATCAGCCCCAGCATTTT. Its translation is CASSLLGSNQPQHF.

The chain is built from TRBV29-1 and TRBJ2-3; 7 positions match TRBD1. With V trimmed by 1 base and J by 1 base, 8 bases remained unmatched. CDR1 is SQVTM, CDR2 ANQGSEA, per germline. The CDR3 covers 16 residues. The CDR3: CSVEGPVQGGTDTQYF. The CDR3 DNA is TGCAGCGTTGAAGGCCCGGTCCAGGGGGGCACAGATACGCAGTATTTT.

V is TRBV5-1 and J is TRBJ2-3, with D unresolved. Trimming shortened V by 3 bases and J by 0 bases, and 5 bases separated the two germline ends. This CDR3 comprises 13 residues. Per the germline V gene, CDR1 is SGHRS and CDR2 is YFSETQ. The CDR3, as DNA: TGCGCCAGCAGCTCCCTGAGCACAGATACGCAGTATTTT. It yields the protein CASSSLSTDTQYF.

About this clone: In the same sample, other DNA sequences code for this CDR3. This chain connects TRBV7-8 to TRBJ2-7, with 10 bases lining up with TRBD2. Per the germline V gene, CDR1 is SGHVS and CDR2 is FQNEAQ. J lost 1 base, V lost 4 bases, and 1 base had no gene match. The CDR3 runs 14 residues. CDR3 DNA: TGTGCCAGCAGCTGGACTAGCGGATCCTACGAGCAGTACTTC. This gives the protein CASSWTSGSYEQYF.

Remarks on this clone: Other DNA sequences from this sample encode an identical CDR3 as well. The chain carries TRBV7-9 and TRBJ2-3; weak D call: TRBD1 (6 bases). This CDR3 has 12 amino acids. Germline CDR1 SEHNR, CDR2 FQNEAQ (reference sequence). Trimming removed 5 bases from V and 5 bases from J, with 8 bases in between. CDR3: CASSQTGDTQYF. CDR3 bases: TGTGCCAGCAGCCAGACAGGAGATACGCAGTATTTT.

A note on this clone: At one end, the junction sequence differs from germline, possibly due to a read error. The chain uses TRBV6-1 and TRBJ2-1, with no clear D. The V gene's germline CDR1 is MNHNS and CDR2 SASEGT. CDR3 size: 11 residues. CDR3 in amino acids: CASSSFNEQFF. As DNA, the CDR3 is TGTGCCAGCAGTTCCTTCAATGAGCAGTTCTTC.

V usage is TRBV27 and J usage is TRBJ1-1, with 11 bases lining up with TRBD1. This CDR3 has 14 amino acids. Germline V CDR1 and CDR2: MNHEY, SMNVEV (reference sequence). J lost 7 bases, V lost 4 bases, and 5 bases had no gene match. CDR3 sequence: CASSWGQGVGEAFF. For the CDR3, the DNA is TGTGCCAGCAGTTGGGGACAGGGGGTCGGTGAAGCTTTCTTT.

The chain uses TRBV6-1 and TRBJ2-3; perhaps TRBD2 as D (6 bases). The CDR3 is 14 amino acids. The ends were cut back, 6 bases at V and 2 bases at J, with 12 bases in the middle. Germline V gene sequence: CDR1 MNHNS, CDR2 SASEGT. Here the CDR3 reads CASRMTRYTDTQYF. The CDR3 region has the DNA TGTGCCAGCAGAATGACTAGATACACAGATACGCAGTATTTT.